This entry lists 12 T cell receptor beta chains sequenced from one sample in a study of shared clonotypes between healthy human individuals. The table came from immunoSEQ multiplex PCR; TCRdb's copy has only in-frame clones and leaves some out. This repertoire shows 2 million to 2.5 million clones, approximately 94% found once; its top ten account for roughly 0.13%. The material sequenced was naive CD4+ T cells sorted from blood. The subset: CD45RA+ positively selected. The origin of the receptors is a man aged 18 to 29 in good health.

In DNA form, the CDR3 reads TGTGCCAGCAGCTATACAGGCGGCCGGTCGGAGACCCAGTACTTC. This sequence encodes CASSYTGGRSETQYF. The chain links TRBV6-6 to TRBJ2-5; a possible D gene is TRBD1 (5 bases). Trimming removed 6 bases from V and 5 bases from J, with 19 bases in between. This CDR3 comprises 15 residues. Per germline, CDR1 MNHNY and CDR2 SVGAGI (reference sequence).

This chain joins TRBV19 and TRBJ2-7, with D unresolved. The CDR3 length is 13 residues. The V gene lost 7 bases and the J gene lost 3 bases, with 13 bases spanning the gap. Germline CDR1 reads LNHDA; CDR2 reads SQIVND (reference sequence). CDR3 nucleotides: TGTGCCAGTATCGGCCGGGCCTTCTACGAGCAGTACTTC. It codes for CASIGRAFYEQYF.

The V and J genes are TRBV9 and TRBJ2-3; D is unresolved. The germline CDR1 and CDR2 sequences are SGDLS and YYNGEE. The CDR3 runs 16 residues. V was clipped by 3 bases and J by 0 bases, with 14 bases between them. The CDR3 protein is CASSAFSTSSTDTQYF. The CDR3 nucleotides read TGTGCCAGCAGCGCCTTCAGTACCTCTAGCACAGATACGCAGTATTTT.

Worth noting for this clone: The same CDR3 arises from other DNA sequences in this sample as well. The rearrangement joins TRBV7-2 to TRBJ2-7, with 8 bases that match TRBD1. The junction had 2 bases not matched to a gene; V was cut back by 2 bases and J by 2 bases. CDR3 size: 14 residues. The germline V gene has CDR1 SGHTA and CDR2 FQGNSA. The CDR3 region has the DNA TGTGCCAGCAGCTTACGACAGGGGCCCTACGAGCAGTACTTC. This translates into CASSLRQGPYEQYF.

For the CDR3, the DNA is TGTGCCAGCTCACCACCCTCCCTAGCGGAGCAGTTCTTC. This encodes CASSPPSLAEQFF. The chain is built from TRBV18 and TRBJ2-1; tentatively, D is TRBD2 (6 bases). With 0 bases removed from V and 10 bases from J, the gap between germline ends came to 10 bases. This CDR3 spans 13 amino acids. Germline CDR1 reads KGHSH; CDR2 reads LQKENI.

The CDR3 sequence is CASNLREDTQYF. In DNA, the CDR3 is TGTGCCAGCAATCTTCGAGAAGATACGCAGTATTTT. The chain combines TRBV6-6 with TRBJ2-3; D gene ambiguous. The CDR3 is 12 amino acids. CDR1 and CDR2 from the germline V gene are MNHNY and SVGAGI (reference sequence). Trimming left V 7 bases short and J 5 bases short, with 10 bases between.

J is TRBJ1-3 and V is TRBV28, with D unresolved. This CDR3 is 15 amino acids long. The germline V gene has CDR1 MDHEN and CDR2 SYDVKM. Deletions cut 6 bases from V and 4 bases from J, with 16 bases between. CDR3 DNA sequence: TGTGCCAGCAGCGGTCGGACCCTAGGGGGAAACACCATATATTTT. Translated, it gives CASSGRTLGGNTIYF.

The chain couples TRBV6-5 to TRBJ2-2; 10 bases are shared with TRBD2. Germline V gene lookup returns CDR1 MNHEY and CDR2 SVGAGI. Losses at the gene ends were 6 bases for V and 17 bases for J; bases not matched to a gene: 15. This CDR3 region has 14 residues. The CDR3: CASRTSGAPGSYFF. The CDR3 region has the DNA TGTGCCAGCAGAACTAGCGGGGCACCGGGGAGCTACTTTTTT.

This clone was detected only once. This chain joins TRBV18 and TRBJ2-7, with D perhaps TRBD1 (5 bases). The germline V and J ends were trimmed by 1 base and 2 bases, with 9 bases remaining between them. Germline-derived CDR1 and CDR2 are KGHSH and LQKENI. CDR3 length: 14 residues. CDR3: CASSPQGIAYEQYF. In DNA, the CDR3 is TGTGCCAGCTCACCACAGGGGATCGCCTACGAGCAGTACTTC.

The V and J genes are TRBV18 and TRBJ2-7, with D hard to call. The CDR3 consists of 17 residues. Trimming stripped 3 bases from V and 0 bases from J, with 18 bases between. The germline CDR1 and CDR2 sequences are KGHSH and LQKENI. Written as DNA, the CDR3 is TGTGCCAGCTCACCCCTCTCCCAAGGTCTCAGCTCCTACGAGCAGTACTTC. It yields the protein CASSPLSQGLSSYEQYF.

Remarks on this clone: The sample carries other DNA sequences with the same CDR3. The J gene is TRBJ1-3, the V gene TRBV30; D is uncertain. Germline values: CDR1 GTSNPN, CDR2 SVGIG (reference sequence). Trimming shortened V by 0 bases and J by 3 bases, and 12 bases separated the two germline ends. This CDR3 region has 15 residues. CDR3 residues: CAWSVRKGYGNTIYF. CDR3 coding DNA: TGTGCCTGGAGTGTACGAAAGGGTTATGGAAACACCATATATTTT. Filled out from reference TRBV30 and TRBJ1-3, the complete variable domain reads SQTIHQWPATLVQPVGSPLSLECTVEGTSNPNLYWYRQAAGRGLQLLFYSVGIGQISSEVPQNLSASRPQDRQFILSSKKLLLSDSGFYLCAWSVRKGYGNTIYFGEGSWLTVV.

The chain is built from TRBV4-3 and TRBJ2-7; D perhaps matches TRBD1 (8 bases). CDR3 length: 18 amino acids. Trimming shortened V by 2 bases and J by 4 bases, and 24 bases separated the two germline ends. Germline V gives CDR1 LGHNA, CDR2 YSLEER. In DNA, the CDR3 is TGCGCCAGCAGCCAATCCCGGAACAGGGGGGGTGTTTGGTACGAGCAGTACTTC. Its translation: CASSQSRNRGGVWYEQYF.